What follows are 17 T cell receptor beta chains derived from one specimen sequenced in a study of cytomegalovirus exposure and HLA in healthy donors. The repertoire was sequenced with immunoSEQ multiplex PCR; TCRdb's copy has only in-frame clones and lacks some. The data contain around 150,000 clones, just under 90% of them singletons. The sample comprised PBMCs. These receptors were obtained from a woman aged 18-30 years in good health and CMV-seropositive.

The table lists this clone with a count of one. CDR3 DNA: TGTGCCAGCAGTGGACCCGGGACAGGGGAAGAGACCCAGTACTTC. It specifies CASSGPGTGEETQYF. The chain is built from TRBV6-5 and TRBJ2-5; 10 bases map to TRBD1. CDR3 length equals 15 residues. J was trimmed by 3 bases and V by 5 bases; bases with no gene match: 6. Germline CDR1 and CDR2: MNHEY and SVGAGI.

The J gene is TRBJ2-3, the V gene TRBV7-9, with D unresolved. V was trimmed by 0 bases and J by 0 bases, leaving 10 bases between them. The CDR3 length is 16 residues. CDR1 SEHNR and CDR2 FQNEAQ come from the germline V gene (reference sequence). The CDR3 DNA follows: TGTGCCAGCAGCTTAGCGAAGTCGACTAGCACAGATACGCAGTATTTT. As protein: CASSLAKSTSTDTQYF.

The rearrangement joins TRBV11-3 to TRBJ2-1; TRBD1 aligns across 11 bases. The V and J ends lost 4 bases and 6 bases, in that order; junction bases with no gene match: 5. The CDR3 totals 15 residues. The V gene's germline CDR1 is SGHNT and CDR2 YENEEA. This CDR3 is CASSSPGTGGNEQFF. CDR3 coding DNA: TGTGCCAGCAGCTCACCCGGGACAGGGGGCAATGAGCAGTTCTTC.

DNA for the CDR3: TGTGCCAGCAGCAGCGGGACAGGGGAGGCCGGGGAGCTGTTTTTT. Its protein is CASSSGTGEAGELFF. V and J are TRBV6-4 and TRBJ2-2, with 10 bases matching TRBD1. Trimming removed 6 bases from V and 6 bases from J; junction bases left unmatched: 7. Germline CDR1 and CDR2: MRHNA and SNTAGT. The CDR3 contains 15 residues.

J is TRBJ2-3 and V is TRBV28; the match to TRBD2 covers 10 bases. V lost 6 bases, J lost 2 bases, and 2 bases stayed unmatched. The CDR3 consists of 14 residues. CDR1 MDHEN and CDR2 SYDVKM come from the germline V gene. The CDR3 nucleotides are TGTGCCAGCAGAGGGACTAGCGCCACAGATACGCAGTATTTT. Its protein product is CASRGTSATDTQYF.

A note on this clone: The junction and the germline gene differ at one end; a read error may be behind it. The CDR3 region has the DNA TGCGCCAGCAGCCCCGACGCGGGCAACAATCCGCCCCAGCATTTT. It translates to CASSPDAGNNPPQHF. V usage is TRBV5-1 and J usage is TRBJ1-5; D not resolved. This CDR3 spans 15 amino acids. The germline V gene has CDR1 SGHRS and CDR2 YFSETQ.

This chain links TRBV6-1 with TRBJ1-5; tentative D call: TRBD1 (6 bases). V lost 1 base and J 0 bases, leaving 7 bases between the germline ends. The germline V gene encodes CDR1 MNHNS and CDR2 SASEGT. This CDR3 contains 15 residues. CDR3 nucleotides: TGTGCCAGCAGTGAAGGACAGGCTAGCAATCAGCCCCAGCATTTT. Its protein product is CASSEGQASNQPQHF.

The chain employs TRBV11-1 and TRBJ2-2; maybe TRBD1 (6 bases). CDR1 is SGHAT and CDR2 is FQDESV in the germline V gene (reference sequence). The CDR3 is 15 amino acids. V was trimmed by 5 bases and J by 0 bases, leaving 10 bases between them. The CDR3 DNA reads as TGTGCCAGCAGCCCCAGGGGAACGAACACCGGGGAGCTGTTTTTT. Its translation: CASSPRGTNTGELFF.

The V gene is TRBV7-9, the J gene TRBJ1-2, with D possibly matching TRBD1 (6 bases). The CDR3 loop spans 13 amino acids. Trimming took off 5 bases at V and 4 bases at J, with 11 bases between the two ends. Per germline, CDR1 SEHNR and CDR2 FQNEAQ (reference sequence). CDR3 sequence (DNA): TGTGCCAGCAGCCCGGACAGACGCTATGGCTACACCTTC. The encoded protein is CASSPDRRYGYTF.

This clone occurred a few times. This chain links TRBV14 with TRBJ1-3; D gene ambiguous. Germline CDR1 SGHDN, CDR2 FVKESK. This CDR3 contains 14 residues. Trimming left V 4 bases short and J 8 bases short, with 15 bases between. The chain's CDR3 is CASSPVLEVHTIYF. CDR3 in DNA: TGTGCCAGCAGCCCGGTCCTAGAGGTCCACACCATATATTTT.

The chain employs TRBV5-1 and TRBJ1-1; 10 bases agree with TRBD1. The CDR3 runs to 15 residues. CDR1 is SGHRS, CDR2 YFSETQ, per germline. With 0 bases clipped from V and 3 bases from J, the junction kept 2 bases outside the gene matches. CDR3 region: CASSLVGTGDTEAFF. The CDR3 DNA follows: TGCGCCAGCAGCTTGGTAGGGACAGGGGACACTGAAGCTTTCTTT.

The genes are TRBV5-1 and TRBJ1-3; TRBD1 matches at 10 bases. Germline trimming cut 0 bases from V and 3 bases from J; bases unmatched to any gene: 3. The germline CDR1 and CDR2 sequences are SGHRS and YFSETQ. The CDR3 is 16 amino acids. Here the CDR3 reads CASSLAGQGYGNTIYF. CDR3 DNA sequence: TGCGCCAGCAGCTTGGCGGGACAGGGGTATGGAAACACCATATATTTT. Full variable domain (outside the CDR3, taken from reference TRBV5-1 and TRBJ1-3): KAGVTQTPRYLIKTRGQQVTLSCSPISGHRSVSWYQQTPGQGLQFLFEYFSETQRNKGNFPGRFSGRQFSNSRSEMNVSTLELGDSALYLCASSLAGQGYGNTIYFGEGSWLTVV.

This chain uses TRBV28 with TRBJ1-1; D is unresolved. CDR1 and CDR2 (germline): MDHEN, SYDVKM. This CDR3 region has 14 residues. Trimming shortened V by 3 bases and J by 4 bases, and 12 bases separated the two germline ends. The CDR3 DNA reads TGTGCCAGCAGTTTGGGCGAAATGAGCACTGAAGCTTTCTTT. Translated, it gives CASSLGEMSTEAFF.

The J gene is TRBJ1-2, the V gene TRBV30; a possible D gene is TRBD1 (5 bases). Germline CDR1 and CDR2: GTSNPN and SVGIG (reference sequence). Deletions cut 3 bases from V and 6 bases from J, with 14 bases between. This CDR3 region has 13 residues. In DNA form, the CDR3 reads TGTGCCTGGAGCCCCGCAGGGATAGATGGCTACACCTTC. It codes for CAWSPAGIDGYTF.

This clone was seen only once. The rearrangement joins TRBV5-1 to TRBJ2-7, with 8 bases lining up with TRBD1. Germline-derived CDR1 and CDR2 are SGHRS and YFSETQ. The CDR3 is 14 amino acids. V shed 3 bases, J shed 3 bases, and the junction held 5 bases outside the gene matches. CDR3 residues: CASSWGTGGYEQYF. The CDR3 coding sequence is TGCGCCAGCAGCTGGGGAACAGGGGGCTACGAGCAGTACTTC.

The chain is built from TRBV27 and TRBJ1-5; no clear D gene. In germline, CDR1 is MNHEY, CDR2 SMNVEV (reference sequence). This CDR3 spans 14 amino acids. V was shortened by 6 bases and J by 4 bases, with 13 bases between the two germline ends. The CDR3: CASSPTRANQPQHF. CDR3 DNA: TGTGCCAGCAGCCCAACCCGAGCGAATCAGCCCCAGCATTTT.

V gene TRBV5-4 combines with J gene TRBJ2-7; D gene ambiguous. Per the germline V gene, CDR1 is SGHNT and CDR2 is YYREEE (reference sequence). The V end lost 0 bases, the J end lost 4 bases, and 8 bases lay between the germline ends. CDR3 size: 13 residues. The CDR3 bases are TGTGCCAGCAGCTTGGCCTCAGGTTACGAGCAGTACTTC. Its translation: CASSLASGYEQYF.